This TCR beta chain originates from a study of blood T cell repertoires in COVID-19 (dated by TCRdb to about 2020). Regarding the research as a whole: The collaborator samples originated in the United States, Italy and Spain and spanned the acute and convalescent phases of COVID-19. The prospective study material was composed of cDNA or gDNA derived from T cells, B-cell-depleted T cells, or PBMCs. The samples were drawn from the first 160 participants of the ongoing ImmuneRACE study and from 1,254 subjects provided by 6 global collaborators. The repertoires were made available in a free public database intended to serve as a resource for research on the immune response to SARS-CoV-2. Where available, HLA class I and class II types were taken from metadata supplied by the sample provider and were not determined by assay-based typing. Subjects who had been exposed to COVID-19, were actively infected with it, or had recovered from it provided the deeply sampled blood TCRbeta repertoires that made up the dataset. Sample metadata almost always included a de-identified subject ID, COVID-19 status, age in years and sex.

Participants in the prospective study were enrolled through a virtual design, were aged roughly 18 to 100 years, and lived in approximately 25 United States geographic areas. Cohort assignment in the prospective study relied on participant-reported clinical history from a screening survey and a study questionnaire. ImmuneRACE Cohort 3 recovered participants were defined by two consecutive negative NP/OP PCR tests, healthcare professional clearance, or symptom resolution. In the prospective study, whole blood, serum and a nasopharyngeal or oropharyngeal swab were collected from each participant by mobile phlebotomists. Prospective study participants could optionally give additional blood draws and questionnaires over an approximately two-month period. Prospective study blood samples were shipped either frozen or at room temperature before DNA extraction. What the study reported, not specific to this receptor: The amount of clinical and demographic metadata varied by source and participant and was provided uncurated.

For this clone: Its antigen specificity is not known. Qualities for individual bases were not recorded, and no much larger clone is one base off.

TCRbeta CDR3 regions were amplified from genomic DNA using the immunoSEQ Assay, a bias-controlled multiplex PCR. On the study's bioinformatics: The number of nucleated cells in each sample was estimated from the amplification of reference gene primers within the assay. Sequence reads were collapsed and filtered to measure the absolute abundance of every unique TCRbeta CDR3 rearrangement. For each sample, productive Simpson clonality was calculated by taking the square root of Simpson's diversity index across productive rearrangements. Sourced from immuneACCESS, this table was stored by TCRdb with only in-frame sequences that have V and J called. A share of the clones is absent; for the studies checked, an unresolved V gene accounts for under half, and the remainder has no known explanation. Clone size and the V and J calls come from that table; the DNA yielded D and trimming. This sample holds approximately 440,000 clones; about nine tenths were observed only once. The leading ten clones occupy 0.6% of the sample.

Sequencing input: PBMCs or T cells enriched from blood (not recorded which). The receptor's source is a man aged 18 to 29 who had recovered from COVID-19.

The base sequence is TGTGCCAGCAGCGGTGGACATTCGGCTTCCTACGAGCAGTACTTC. It is translated as CASSGGHSASYEQYF. This chain joins TRBV9 to TRBJ2-7; TRBD1 is a weak D gene call, 5 bases matching. The germline V gene encodes CDR1 SGDLS and CDR2 YYNGEE. Including the terminal cysteine and phenylalanine, the CDR3 comprises 15 residues. CDR3 DNA is the only sequence kept; it has 45 bases, read in frame from the first base. V and J lose 3 bases and 1 base, and a span of 14 bases separates them.